The 10 T cell receptor beta chains reported below all come from one sample, sequenced in a study of lymphopenia after photon versus proton radiotherapy. Libraries were prepared by immunoSEQ multiplex PCR; TCRdb keeps only in-frame clonotypes and omits some of them. The table shows roughly 57,000 clones, with 83% occurring only once. Sequencing used peripheral blood, obtained from a patient treated with photon-based radiotherapy. The receptors were sampled from a man aged 45-60 years with gastric cancer.

The chain recombines TRBV14 with TRBJ2-7, with D perhaps matching TRBD1 (6 bases). Germline CDR1 reads SGHDN; CDR2 reads FVKESK. With 4 bases removed from V and 7 bases from J, the gap between germline ends came to 35 bases. There are 20 residues in the CDR3. CDR3 nucleotides: TGTGCCAGCAGCCCACTAGAGGGGGTGGGATCGGACAGCCTCTCTCATGAGCAGTACTTC. Translated, it gives CASSPLEGVGSDSLSHEQYF.

This clone has a single count. This sequence joins TRBV18 and TRBJ2-7; the D gene is possibly TRBD1 (6 bases). There are 15 residues in the CDR3. Trimming cost V 6 bases and J 3 bases, with 18 bases left between them. Germline-derived CDR1 and CDR2 are KGHSH and LQKENI. The CDR3 DNA reads TGTGCCAGCTCCCCTGCTCCGACCAGGGGCTACGAGCAGTACTTC. It is translated as CASSPAPTRGYEQYF.

The V and J genes are TRBV6-4 and TRBJ2-5; 10 bases map to TRBD2. The CDR3 extends over 15 amino acids. Germline-derived CDR1 and CDR2 are MRHNA and SNTAGT. Trimming at V came to 4 bases and at J to 4 bases, leaving 6 bases not matched to a gene. CDR3 region: CASSAIAGGGETQYF. In DNA, the CDR3 is TGTGCCAGCAGTGCGATAGCGGGAGGTGGAGAGACCCAGTACTTC.

This rearrangement joins TRBV7-8 to TRBJ2-2; 9 bases align to TRBD2. From germline, CDR1 is SGHVS and CDR2 FQNEAQ. The junction had 3 bases not matched to a gene; V was cut back by 2 bases and J by 5 bases. This CDR3 has 15 residues. The CDR3 sequence: CASSLRREGTGELFF. Here the CDR3 DNA reads TGTGCCAGCAGCTTACGGCGGGAGGGAACCGGGGAGCTGTTTTTT.

The chain uses TRBV28 and TRBJ2-1, with 15 bases aligning to TRBD2. The CDR3 sequence is 19 residues long. Germline loops: CDR1 MDHEN, CDR2 SYDVKM. The V gene end was trimmed by 6 bases and the J gene end by 2 bases; junction bases not matched to a gene: 11. Here the CDR3 reads CASSRGLAGGWGAYNEQFF. The CDR3 nucleotides are TGTGCCAGCAGCCGGGGACTAGCGGGAGGCTGGGGTGCCTACAATGAGCAGTTCTTC.

The CDR3 nucleotides are TGTGCCAGCAGTTCACCTCCTACAGGGCAGAGCTCCTACGAGCAGTACTTC. Its translation: CASSSPPTGQSSYEQYF. The chain is built from TRBV28 and TRBJ2-7; weak D call: TRBD1 (6 bases). Germline values: CDR1 MDHEN, CDR2 SYDVKM. Trimming cost V 4 bases and J 0 bases, with 19 bases left between them. The CDR3 is 17 residues long.

The chain couples TRBV7-3 to TRBJ2-4, with D unclear. The CDR3 contains 13 residues. Germline values: CDR1 SGHTA, CDR2 FQGTGA. The V gene lost 3 bases and the J gene lost 8 bases, with 11 bases spanning the gap. The CDR3 coding sequence is TGTGCCAGCAGCTTCGGGTTAGGAGACATTCAGTACTTC. Its translation is CASSFGLGDIQYF.

This clone came up once. This CDR3 is CASRPGEGSNEQFF. The DNA of the CDR3 is TGTGCCAGCAGACCAGGGGAGGGAAGCAATGAGCAGTTCTTC. The V gene is TRBV5-4, the J gene TRBJ2-1; TRBD2 might be the D (7 bases). The CDR3 extends over 14 amino acids. The V end lost 5 bases, the J end lost 6 bases, and 15 bases lay between the germline ends. The germline V gene encodes CDR1 SGHNT and CDR2 YYREEE (reference sequence).

V is TRBV19 and J is TRBJ2-1, with 10 bases aligning to TRBD2. With 1 base clipped from V and 0 bases from J, the junction kept 15 bases outside the gene matches. CDR3 length equals 21 residues. In germline, CDR1 is LNHDA, CDR2 SQIVND (reference sequence). The CDR3 reads CASSIGERIAGGLSSYNEQFF. The CDR3 DNA is TGTGCCAGTAGTATAGGAGAAAGAATAGCGGGAGGCCTCAGCTCCTACAATGAGCAGTTCTTC.

The genes are TRBV5-1 and TRBJ2-3, with D unclear. The V end lost 0 bases, the J end lost 2 bases, and 7 bases lay between the germline ends. The CDR3 loop spans 14 amino acids. Looked up from germline, CDR1 is SGHRS and CDR2 is YFSETQ. In nucleotides, the CDR3 is TGCGCCAGCAGCTTGGAGCTGCCCACAGATACGCAGTATTTT. Its translation: CASSLELPTDTQYF.